This is a list of T cell receptor beta chains from one sample in a study of a mutant IDH1 vaccine in newly diagnosed glioma. For these TCRs, the target antigens are not known. The method was immunoSEQ multiplex PCR; TCRdb's version includes in-frame clones alone and lacks a portion of them. This table has roughly 69,000 clones, around nine tenths appearing once. The sequences come from PBMCs, collected from a glioma patient whose treatment included an IDH1 peptide vaccine. The receptors stem from a man aged 25 to 40 with glioma. The CDR3 runs from the conserved cysteine through the conserved F or W. The order of the fields is clone size, J gene, V gene, CDR3 protein. Clone size is not always given. Where it is, it says once, few, many or a class for expanded clones.

>.|TRBJ1-1|TRBV10-3
CATGSSGMNTEAFF
>.|TRBJ2-7|TRBV19
CASSINGDRSYEQYF
>.|TRBJ1-4|TRBV2
CASMVVVYEKLFF
>.|TRBJ2-7|TRBV5-6
CASSQRQGGYEQYF
>.|TRBJ2-5|TRBV29-1
CGVEGQAQETQYF
>.|TRBJ1-4|TRBV18
CASSPRVAIRGEKLFF
>.|TRBJ1-3|TRBV7-9
CASSLGTSGNTIYF
>.|TRBJ2-5|TRBV18
CASSPLGRTQETQYF
>.|TRBJ2-2|TRBV28
CASRLNTGELFF
>.|TRBJ2-1|TRBV18
CASSLSGLYNEQFF
>.|TRBJ2-7|TRBV4-3
CASSQASEQYF
>.|.|TRBV18
CASSQDRDKYEQYF
>few|TRBJ2-6|TRBV7-6
CASSLGGRLAGLSGANVLTF
>.|TRBJ1-2|TRBV5-6
CASSAGTPANYGYTF
>.|TRBJ1-4|TRBV5-5
CASSWEGQNEKLFF
>.|TRBJ1-5|TRBV7-2
CASSLGAAGGQPQHF
>.|TRBJ1-2|TRBV5-1
CASSSPDRGGGYTF
>.|TRBJ1-2|TRBV28
CASTWTTNYGYTF
>.|TRBJ2-2|TRBV7-9
CASSFAATNTGELFF
>.|TRBJ2-7|TRBV12-5
CASPVHHHNRGAYEQYF
>.|TRBJ1-6|TRBV9
CASGSPLHF
>.|TRBJ2-7|TRBV11-1
CASSLARDLGEQYF
>.|TRBJ1-2|TRBV7-2
CASSLGQNYGYTF
>.|TRBJ1-1|TRBV6-5
CASSYLDRTEAFF
>.|TRBJ1-1|TRBV5-4
CASSLAGYPGTEAFF
>.|TRBJ2-3|TRBV13
CASSQDRIDTQYF
>.|TRBJ2-7|TRBV29-1
CSAADTSISYEQYF
>.|TRBJ2-6|TRBV4-1
CASSQRQNSRYSGANVLTF
>.|TRBJ2-2|TRBV19
CASSIAWTAPDTGELFF
>once|TRBJ1-2|TRBV28
CASSSPGEGRDGYTF
>few|TRBJ2-2|TRBV27
CASSLLLTGELFF